The 25 T cell receptor beta chains below come from one sample, sequenced in a study of T cells expressing NK-cell markers. After re-calling the 5' RACE reads, TCRdb lists one entry per CDR3 protein, DNA absent. The sample includes 500,000 to 700,000 distinct CDR3 sequences. The specimen sequenced was blood T cells: a sorted CD56 or NKG2C T cell subset, CD4+ or CD8+ T cells, or bulk PBMC T cells (not recorded which). Receptors were obtained from a man aged 18 to 30 in good health.

This chain joins TRBV15 and TRBJ2-3; the TCRdb D gene call, TRBD2, has no DNA to confirm it. The CDR3 is 15 residues long. Germline V gene data show CDR1 as LNHNV and CDR2 as YYDKDF (reference sequence). The CDR3 sequence is CATSGTSGFTDTQYF.

V is TRBV18 and J is TRBJ1-2. Per the germline V gene, CDR1 is KGHSH and CDR2 is LQKENI. CDR3 length: 14 amino acids. The CDR3 is CASSLTGADDGYTF.

The gene calls are TRBV12-3 or TRBV12-4 and TRBJ1-1; the TRBD1 assignment by TCRdb is unverifiable without DNA. The CDR3 consists of 11 residues. Here the CDR3 reads CASSWGVQAFF.

This chain uses TRBV6-1 with TRBJ1-2; TCRdb names TRBD1, which stays unverified in the absence of DNA. CDR1 is MNHNS, CDR2 SASEGT, per germline. The CDR3 is made up of 14 amino acids. The CDR3 loop reads CASSEAGTKTGYTF.

V is TRBV15 and J is TRBJ2-7; TCRdb gives TRBD1 as the D gene, but with no DNA this cannot be confirmed. Germline V lookup: CDR1 LNHNV, CDR2 YYDKDF (reference sequence). CDR3 length: 17 amino acids. The CDR3 sequence is CATSAGGLSGMYYEQYF.

The chain links TRBV12-3 or TRBV12-4 to TRBJ2-4; TCRdb lists TRBD1, though no DNA is available to test this call. The CDR3 loop spans 16 amino acids. CDR3 sequence: CASSLAHSLVKNIQYF.

The chain joins TRBV5-6 to TRBJ2-1; without DNA, the TCRdb call of TRBD2 cannot be checked. Germline V gives CDR1 SGHDT, CDR2 YYEEEE. The CDR3 extends over 16 amino acids. The CDR3 region is CASSPTGLATYNEQFF.

The chain has TRBV7-9 and TRBJ2-3; without DNA, the TCRdb call of TRBD2 cannot be checked. This CDR3 region has 16 residues. CDR1 SEHNR and CDR2 FQNEAQ come from the germline V gene (reference sequence). The chain's CDR3 is CASSRYTSGGTDTQYF.

The rearrangement uses TRBV4-2 and TRBJ1-3; the TRBD1 assignment by TCRdb is unverifiable without DNA. The CDR3 consists of 16 residues. The germline V gene has CDR1 LGHNA and CDR2 YNFKEQ. The CDR3 here is CASSLNTGTTGNTIYF.

The V gene is TRBV27, the J gene TRBJ2-3. The CDR3 length is 14 residues. The germline V gene encodes CDR1 MNHEY and CDR2 SMNVEV (reference sequence). The CDR3 loop reads CASRRITSTDTQYF.

This chain connects TRBV5-6 to TRBJ2-3; TCRdb gives TRBD2 as the D gene, but with no DNA this cannot be confirmed. CDR1 and CDR2 from the germline V gene are SGHDT and YYEEEE. This CDR3 contains 17 residues. This CDR3 is CASSPSGRRGMTDTQYF.

The chain recombines TRBV6-1 with TRBJ2-1; the TRBD2 assignment by TCRdb is unverifiable without DNA. CDR3 size: 13 residues. Germline CDR1 and CDR2: MNHNS and SASEGT. CDR3 sequence reads: CASSETRRGEQFF.

The chain is built from TRBV7-2 and TRBJ2-3; TCRdb reports TRBD1, a call that lacks DNA to check it against. CDR1 and CDR2 (germline): SGHTA, FQGNSA. The CDR3 loop spans 12 amino acids. CDR3 sequence: CASSLDSPTQYF.

This chain links TRBV29-1 with TRBJ2-5. The germline gives CDR1 SQVTM, CDR2 ANQGSEA. This CDR3 is 13 amino acids long. The CDR3 here is CSAVRGTGETQYF. The whole variable domain, remainder taken from reference TRBV29-1 and TRBJ2-5, is SAVISQKPSRDICQRGTSLTIQCQVDSQVTMMFWYRQQPGQSLTLIATANQGSEATYESGFVIDKFPISRPNLTFSTLTVSNMSPEDSSIYLCSAVRGTGETQYFGPGTRLLVL.

This chain joins TRBV6-1 and TRBJ1-2. This CDR3 comprises 15 residues. Germline V gene lookup returns CDR1 MNHNS and CDR2 SASEGT. The CDR3 sequence is CASRDFMARSYGYTF.

This sequence joins TRBV6-4 and TRBJ2-1; checking the TCRdb D call of TRBD2 is not possible without DNA. Germline CDR1 MRHNA, CDR2 SNTAGT. The CDR3 totals 17 residues. The chain's CDR3 is CASSDDGTHSSYNEQFF.

The J gene is TRBJ2-2, the V gene TRBV12-3 or TRBV12-4; TCRdb gives TRBD2 as the D gene, but with no DNA this cannot be confirmed. The CDR3 consists of 17 residues. CDR3 in amino acids: CASSLLLAGFNTGELFF.

This chain links TRBV12-3 or TRBV12-4 with TRBJ1-1; TCRdb gives TRBD1 as the D gene, but with no DNA this cannot be confirmed. This CDR3 is 14 amino acids long. CDR3 sequence: CASRQTGTVNMAFF.

V gene TRBV20-1 combines with J gene TRBJ2-1. From germline, CDR1 is DFQATT and CDR2 SNEGSKA (reference sequence). This CDR3 contains 13 residues. CDR3 protein: CSAQTSSGNEQFF.

The chain couples TRBV6-1 to TRBJ1-2; TCRdb picks TRBD1, but there is no DNA to check that call. CDR3 length: 15 residues. Germline V lookup: CDR1 MNHNS, CDR2 SASEGT. CDR3 residues: CASSPSGTGPNGYTF.

J is TRBJ2-7 and V is TRBV6-5; there is no DNA to check the TCRdb D call of TRBD1. The CDR3 covers 15 residues. CDR1 and CDR2 from the germline V gene are MNHEY and SVGAGI. CDR3 protein: CASSYPRDRHYEQYF.

This sequence joins TRBV28 and TRBJ2-7; the TCRdb call, TRBD2, lacks DNA for checking. This CDR3 region has 13 residues. Per germline, CDR1 MDHEN and CDR2 SYDVKM. The CDR3 loop is CASLAGGPYEQYF.

The chain carries TRBV5-1 and TRBJ2-1; there is no DNA to check the TCRdb D call of TRBD2. The CDR3 has 14 amino acids. Germline CDR1 reads SGHRS; CDR2 reads YFSETQ. CDR3 region: CASSPGTSFDEQFF. The full variable domain, in which reference TRBV5-1 and TRBJ2-1 provide the parts outside the CDR3, is KAGVTQTPRYLIKTRGQQVTLSCSPISGHRSVSWYQQTPGQGLQFLFEYFSETQRNKGNFPGRFSGRQFSNSRSEMNVSTLELGDSALYLCASSPGTSFDEQFFGPGTRLTVL.

This chain connects TRBV7-2 to TRBJ2-5; absent DNA, TCRdb's TRBD1 call cannot be checked. Germline V CDR1 and CDR2: SGHTA, FQGNSA. This CDR3 comprises 14 residues. CDR3 region: CASSQWTGEETQYF.

J is TRBJ2-7 and V is TRBV9; lacking DNA, the TRBD2 call made by TCRdb goes unchecked. The length of the CDR3 is 13 residues. The germline V gene has CDR1 SGDLS and CDR2 YYNGEE. CDR3 sequence reads: CASSPERTLEQYF.